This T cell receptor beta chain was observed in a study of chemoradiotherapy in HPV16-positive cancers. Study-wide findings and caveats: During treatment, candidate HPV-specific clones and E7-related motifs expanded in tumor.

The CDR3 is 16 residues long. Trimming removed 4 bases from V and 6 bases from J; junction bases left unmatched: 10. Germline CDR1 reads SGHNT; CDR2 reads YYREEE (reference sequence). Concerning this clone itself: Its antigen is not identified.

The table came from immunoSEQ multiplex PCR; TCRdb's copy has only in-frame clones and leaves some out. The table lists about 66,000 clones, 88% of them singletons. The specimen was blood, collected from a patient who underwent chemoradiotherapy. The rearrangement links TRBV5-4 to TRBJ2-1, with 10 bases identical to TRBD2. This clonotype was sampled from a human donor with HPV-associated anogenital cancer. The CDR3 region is CASSPQGLAGANEQFF. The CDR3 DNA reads TGTGCCAGCAGCCCCCAGGGCCTAGCGGGGGCCAATGAGCAGTTCTTC.